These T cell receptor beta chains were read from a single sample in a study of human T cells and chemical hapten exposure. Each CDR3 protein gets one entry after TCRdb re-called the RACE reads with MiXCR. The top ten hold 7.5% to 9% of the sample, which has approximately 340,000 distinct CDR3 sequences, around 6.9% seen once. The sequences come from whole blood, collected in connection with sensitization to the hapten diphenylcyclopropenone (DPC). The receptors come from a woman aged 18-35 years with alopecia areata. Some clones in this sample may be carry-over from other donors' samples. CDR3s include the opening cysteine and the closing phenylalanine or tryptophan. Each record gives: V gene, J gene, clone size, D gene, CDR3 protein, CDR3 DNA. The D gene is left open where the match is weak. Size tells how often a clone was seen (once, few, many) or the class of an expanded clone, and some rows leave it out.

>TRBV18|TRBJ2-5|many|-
CASSPEVAGQETQYF
TGTGCCAGCTCACCCGAGGTTGCCGGCCAAGAGACCCAGTACTTC
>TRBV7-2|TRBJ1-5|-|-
CASSLKSGNQPQHF
TGTGCCAGCAGCTTAAAGTCAGGGAACCAGCCCCAGCATTTT
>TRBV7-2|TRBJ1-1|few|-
CASSLERAGSAFF
TGTGCCAGCAGCTTAGAACGGGCGGGCTCTGCTTTCTTT
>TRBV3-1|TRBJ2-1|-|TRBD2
CASSQDGTSGYNEQFF
TGTGCCAGCAGCCAAGACGGGACTAGCGGCTACAATGAGCAGTTCTTC
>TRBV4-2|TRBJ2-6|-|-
CASSQDPPGSGANVLTF
TGTGCCAGCAGCCAAGACCCCCCGGGCTCTGGGGCCAACGTCCTGACTTTC
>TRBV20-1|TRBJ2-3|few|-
CSARELGPTDTQYF
TGCAGTGCTAGAGAACTGGGGCCGACAGATACGCAGTATTTT
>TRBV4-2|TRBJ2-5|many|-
CASSQDLGASETQYF
TGTGCCAGCAGCCAAGACTTAGGGGCGTCGGAGACCCAGTACTTC
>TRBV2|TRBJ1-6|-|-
CASSEAGPNSPLHF
TGTGCCAGCAGTGAGGCAGGGCCGAATTCACCCCTCCACTTT
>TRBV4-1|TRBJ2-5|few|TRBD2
CASSQERTSGQETQYF
TGCGCCAGCAGCCAAGAGCGGACTAGCGGGCAAGAGACCCAGTACTTC
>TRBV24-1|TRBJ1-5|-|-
CATSERGLGSNQPQHF
TGTGCCACCAGTGAGAGGGGTCTCGGAAGCAATCAGCCCCAGCATTTT
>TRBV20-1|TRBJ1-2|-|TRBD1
CSATGGVSYGYTF
TGCAGTGCAACAGGGGGCGTAAGCTATGGCTACACCTTC
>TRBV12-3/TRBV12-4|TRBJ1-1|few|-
CASTPSPNTEAFF
TGTGCCAGCACCCCAAGTCCTAACACTGAAGCTTTCTTT
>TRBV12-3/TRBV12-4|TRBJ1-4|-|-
CASSLGGLNEKLFF
TGTGCCAGCAGTTTGGGGGGGCTAAATGAAAAACTGTTTTTT
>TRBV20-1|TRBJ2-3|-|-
CSARELYGTDTQYF
TGCAGTGCTAGAGAGTTGTACGGCACAGATACGCAGTATTTT
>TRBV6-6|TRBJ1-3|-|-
CASSYDRFGNTIYF
TGTGCCAGCAGTTACGACAGATTTGGAAACACCATATATTTT
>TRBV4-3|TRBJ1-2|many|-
CASSQDMGHYGYTF
TGCGCCAGCAGCCAAGATATGGGACACTATGGCTACACCTTC
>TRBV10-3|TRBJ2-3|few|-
CAISTGTLGTDTQYF
TGTGCCATCAGCACCGGGACCCTGGGGACAGATACGCAGTATTTT
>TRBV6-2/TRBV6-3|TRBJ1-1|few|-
CASTQLDRPVTEAFF
TGTGCCAGCACCCAACTAGACAGACCGGTCACTGAAGCTTTCTTT
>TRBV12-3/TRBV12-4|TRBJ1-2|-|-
CASSINRVTNYGYTF
TGTGCCAGCAGTATAAACAGGGTGACTAACTATGGCTACACCTTC
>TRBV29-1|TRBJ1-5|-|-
CSVSTGSHQPQHF
TGCAGCGTCAGCACCGGTTCACATCAGCCCCAGCATTTT
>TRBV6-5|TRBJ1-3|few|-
CASSYMSSGNTIYF
TGTGCCAGCAGTTACATGAGCTCTGGAAACACCATATATTTT
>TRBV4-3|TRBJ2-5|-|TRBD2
CASSHTSGGALETQYF
TGCGCCAGCAGCCATACTAGCGGGGGGGCCTTGGAGACCCAGTACTTC
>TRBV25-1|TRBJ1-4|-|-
CASSPHRATNEKLFF
TGTGCCAGCAGTCCACACAGGGCAACTAATGAAAAACTGTTTTTT
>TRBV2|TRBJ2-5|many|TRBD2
CASSRRTSGEGETQYF
TGTGCCAGCAGTCGAAGGACTAGCGGTGAGGGGGAGACCCAGTACTTC
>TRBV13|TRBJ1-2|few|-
CASSLKPLRGGYGYTF
TGTGCCAGCAGCTTAAAACCCCTTAGGGGGGGCTATGGCTACACCTTC
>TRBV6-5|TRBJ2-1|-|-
CASSYSPGGFIISSYNEQFF
TGTGCCAGCAGTTACTCGCCGGGGGGCTTTATCATAAGCTCCTACAATGAGCAGTTCTTC
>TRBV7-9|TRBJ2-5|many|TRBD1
CASSHSPIGQGRQTQYF
TGTGCCAGCAGCCACTCGCCGATTGGACAGGGGAGACAGACCCAGTACTTC
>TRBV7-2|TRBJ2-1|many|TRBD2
CASSFPGLAGNEQFF
TGTGCCAGCAGCTTCCCGGGACTAGCGGGGAATGAGCAGTTCTTC
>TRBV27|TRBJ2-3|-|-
CASSLSGNRADTQYF
TGTGCCAGCAGTCTAAGCGGTAACAGGGCAGATACGCAGTATTTT
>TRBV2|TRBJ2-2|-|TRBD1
CASIGDRDTGELLF
TGTGCCAGCATAGGGGACAGAGACACCGGGGAGCTGTTATTT
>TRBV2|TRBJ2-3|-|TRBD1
CASVLQGAGDTQYF
TGTGCCAGCGTCCTGCAGGGGGCTGGAGATACGCAGTATTTT
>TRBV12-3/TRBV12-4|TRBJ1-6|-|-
CASSPSGVIKNSPLHF
TGTGCCAGCAGTCCCTCAGGGGTTATAAAGAATTCACCCCTCCACTTT
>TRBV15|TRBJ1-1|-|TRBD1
CATSRDFRDRGGTEAFF
TGTGCCACCAGCAGAGATTTCCGGGACAGGGGGGGCACTGAAGCTTTCTTT
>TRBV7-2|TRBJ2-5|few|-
CASHRARGTAEETQYF
TGTGCCAGCCACCGAGCGAGGGGGACGGCGGAAGAGACCCAGTACTTC
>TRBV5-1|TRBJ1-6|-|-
CASSLASSASSPLHF
TGCGCCAGCAGCTTGGCCAGCTCCGCAAGCTCACCCCTCCACTTT
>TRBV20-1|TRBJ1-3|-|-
CSASRTASGNTIYF
TGCAGTGCTAGCAGGACAGCTAGTGGAAACACCATATATTTT
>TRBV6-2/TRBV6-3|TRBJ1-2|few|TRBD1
CASSYPVDRVDGYTF
TGTGCCAGCAGTTACCCCGTCGACAGGGTGGACGGCTACACCTTC
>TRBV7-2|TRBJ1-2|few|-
CASSAMTAFDGYTF
TGTGCCAGCAGCGCGATGACGGCGTTTGATGGCTACACCTTC
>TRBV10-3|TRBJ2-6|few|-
CAISVGSGANVLTF
TGTGCCATCAGTGTCGGCTCTGGGGCCAACGTCCTGACTTTC
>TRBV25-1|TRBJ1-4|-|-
CASSENDNRLYEKLFF
TGTGCCAGCAGTGAAAACGATAACAGGTTATATGAAAAACTGTTTTTT
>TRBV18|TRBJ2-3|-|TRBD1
CASSKDRADTQYF
TGTGCCAGCTCCAAGGACAGGGCAGATACGCAGTATTTT
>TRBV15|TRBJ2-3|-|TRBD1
CATSRGQGMDTQYF
TGTGCCACCAGCAGGGGACAGGGGATGGATACGCAGTATTTT
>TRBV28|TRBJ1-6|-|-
CASGITQNSPLHF
TGTGCCAGCGGAATAACGCAGAATTCACCCCTCCACTTT
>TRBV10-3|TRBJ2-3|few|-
CAISAGSGTDTQYF
TGTGCCATCAGTGCGGGTAGCGGCACAGATACGCAGTATTTT
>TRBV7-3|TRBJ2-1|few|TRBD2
CASSPAGGGAYEQFF
TGTGCCAGCAGCCCTGCTGGCGGGGGGGCCTATGAGCAGTTCTTC
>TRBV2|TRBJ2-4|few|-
CASSGDTGKNIQYF
TGTGCCAGCAGTGGGGATACTGGGAAAAACATTCAGTACTTC
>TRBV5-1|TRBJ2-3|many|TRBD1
CASSPGQGAADTQYF
TGCGCCAGCAGCCCAGGACAGGGGGCTGCAGATACGCAGTATTTT
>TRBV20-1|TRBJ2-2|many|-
CSARPPAGELFF
TGCAGTGCTAGACCGCCAGCCGGGGAGCTGTTTTTT
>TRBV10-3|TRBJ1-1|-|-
CAIRATENTEAFF
TGTGCCATCAGGGCGACAGAGAACACTGAAGCTTTCTTT
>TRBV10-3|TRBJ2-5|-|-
CAITGTLQETQYF
TGTGCCATCACAGGCACTCTACAAGAGACCCAGTACTTC
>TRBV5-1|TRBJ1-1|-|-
CASSLGGREAFF
TGCGCCAGCAGCTTGGGGGGGCGCGAAGCTTTCTTT
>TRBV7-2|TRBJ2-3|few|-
CASSPYAGPDTQYF
TGTGCCAGCAGCCCCTATGCAGGGCCAGATACGCAGTATTTT
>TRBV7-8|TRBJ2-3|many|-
CASSLDSRTDTQYF
TGTGCCAGCAGCTTGGACTCCCGCACAGATACGCAGTATTTT
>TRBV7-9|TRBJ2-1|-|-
CASSFRLIQGRNEQFF
TGTGCCAGCAGCTTCAGATTGATACAGGGGAGGAATGAGCAGTTCTTC